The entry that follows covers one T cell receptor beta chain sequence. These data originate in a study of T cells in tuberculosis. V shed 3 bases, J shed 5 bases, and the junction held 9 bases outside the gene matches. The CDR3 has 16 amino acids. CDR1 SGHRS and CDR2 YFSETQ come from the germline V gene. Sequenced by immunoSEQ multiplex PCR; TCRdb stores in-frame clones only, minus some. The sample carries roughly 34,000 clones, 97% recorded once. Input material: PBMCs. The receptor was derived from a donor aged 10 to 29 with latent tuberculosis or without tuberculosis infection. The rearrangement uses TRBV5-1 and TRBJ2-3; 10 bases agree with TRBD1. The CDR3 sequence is CASSYGGQGIIDTQYF. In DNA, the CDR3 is TGCGCCAGCAGCTACGGGGGACAGGGGATAATAGATACGCAGTATTTT.